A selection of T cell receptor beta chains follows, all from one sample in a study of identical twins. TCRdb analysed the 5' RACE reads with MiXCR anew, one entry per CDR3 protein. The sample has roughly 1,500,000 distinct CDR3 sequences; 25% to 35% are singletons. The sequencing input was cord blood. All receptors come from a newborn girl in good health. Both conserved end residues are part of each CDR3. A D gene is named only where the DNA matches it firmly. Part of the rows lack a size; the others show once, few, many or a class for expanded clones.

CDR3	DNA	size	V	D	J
CATSNDVSYGYTF	TGTGCCACCAGTAACGATGTTTCCTATGGCTACACCTTC	.	TRBV24-1	.	TRBJ1-2
CASSLYQGEDTQYF	TGCGCCAGCAGCTTGTACCAGGGGGAAGATACGCAGTATTTT	few	TRBV5-1	TRBD1	TRBJ2-3
CASSQDLGGGNEKLFF	TGCGCCAGCAGCCAAGATCTTGGGGGGGGCAATGAAAAACTGTTTTTT	.	TRBV4-1	.	TRBJ1-4
CASSQEWEVTSYEQYF	TGCGCCAGCAGCCAAGAATGGGAGGTTACCTCCTACGAGCAGTACTTC	few	TRBV4-1	.	TRBJ2-7
CAISESMNGGFFNEQFF	TGTGCCATCAGTGAGTCGATGAACGGCGGGTTCTTCAATGAGCAGTTCTTC	few	TRBV10-3	.	TRBJ2-1
CSARGGELLNEQFF	TGCAGTGCTAGGGGTGGAGAGTTACTCAATGAGCAGTTCTTC	.	TRBV20-1	.	TRBJ2-1
CAIRDTGTYEQYF	TGTGCCATCAGGGATACGGGGACCTACGAGCAGTACTTC	few	TRBV10-3	.	TRBJ2-7
CASSLPGAAGGYTF	TGTGCCAGCAGCTTACCGGGGGCAGCTGGGGGCTACACCTTC	few	TRBV7-2	.	TRBJ1-2
CASSRKLTGSGTVHYGYTF	TGTGCCAGCAGCCGGAAACTTACAGGGTCGGGCACCGTTCACTATGGCTACACCTTC	.	TRBV3-1	.	TRBJ1-2
CASSRQTTDGRFYGYTF	TGTGCCAGCAGCCGACAAACGACGGACGGGCGATTCTATGGCTACACCTTC	.	TRBV3-1	.	TRBJ1-2
CAIRMDYTSSGANVLTF	TGTGCCATCAGGATGGACTACACCTCCTCTGGGGCCAACGTCCTGACTTTC	many	TRBV10-3	.	TRBJ2-6
CAGSLDRGVEAFF	TGTGCCGGCAGCTTGGACAGGGGGGTTGAAGCTTTCTTT	few	TRBV27	TRBD1	TRBJ1-1
CSANPGYYGYTF	TGCAGTGCTAATCCAGGGTACTATGGCTACACCTTC	few	TRBV20-1	.	TRBJ1-2
CASRSETYEQYF	TGCGCCAGCAGGTCGGAAACCTACGAGCAGTACTTC	many	TRBV4-1	.	TRBJ2-7
CASSPGGWVNEQFF	TGCGCCAGCAGCCCCGGGGGTTGGGTCAATGAGCAGTTCTTC	few	TRBV5-1	.	TRBJ2-1
CASSLGTSGSDNEQYF	TGTGCCAGCAGCCTTGGGACTAGCGGGAGCGACAATGAGCAGTACTTC	.	TRBV11-2	TRBD2	TRBJ2-4
CASSLARVAGANVLTF	TGTGCCAGCAGCTTAGCCAGGGTAGCAGGGGCCAACGTCCTGACTTTC	.	TRBV7-2	.	TRBJ2-6
CASSFVTGPTSVGSTQYF	TGTGCCAGCAGTTTCGTAACCGGACCGACTAGCGTGGGTTCGACCCAGTACTTC	few	TRBV12-3/TRBV12-4	TRBD2	TRBJ2-5
CASSPRDRGNEKLFF	TGTGCCAGCAGCCCCCGTGACAGGGGTAATGAAAAACTGTTTTTT	few	TRBV6-6	TRBD1	TRBJ1-4
CATSDRRLAGNYNEQFF	TGTGCCACCAGTGACCGAAGACTAGCGGGAAACTACAATGAGCAGTTCTTC	.	TRBV24-1	TRBD2	TRBJ2-1
CASSRERGTYEQYF	TGTGCCAGCAGTCGAGAGCGGGGCACCTACGAGCAGTACTTC	.	TRBV6-2/TRBV6-3	TRBD2	TRBJ2-7
CATTGRRTYNEQYF	TGTGCCACCACAGGTAGGAGAACCTACAATGAGCAGTACTTC	.	TRBV24-1	.	TRBJ2-7
CASRPGTGDIQYF	TGTGCCAGCAGGCCCGGGACAGGGGACATTCAGTACTTC	few	TRBV2	TRBD1	TRBJ2-4
CASSQEQRPTDTQYF	TGCGCCAGCAGCCAAGAGCAGCGTCCCACAGATACGCAGTATTTT	.	TRBV4-1	.	TRBJ2-3